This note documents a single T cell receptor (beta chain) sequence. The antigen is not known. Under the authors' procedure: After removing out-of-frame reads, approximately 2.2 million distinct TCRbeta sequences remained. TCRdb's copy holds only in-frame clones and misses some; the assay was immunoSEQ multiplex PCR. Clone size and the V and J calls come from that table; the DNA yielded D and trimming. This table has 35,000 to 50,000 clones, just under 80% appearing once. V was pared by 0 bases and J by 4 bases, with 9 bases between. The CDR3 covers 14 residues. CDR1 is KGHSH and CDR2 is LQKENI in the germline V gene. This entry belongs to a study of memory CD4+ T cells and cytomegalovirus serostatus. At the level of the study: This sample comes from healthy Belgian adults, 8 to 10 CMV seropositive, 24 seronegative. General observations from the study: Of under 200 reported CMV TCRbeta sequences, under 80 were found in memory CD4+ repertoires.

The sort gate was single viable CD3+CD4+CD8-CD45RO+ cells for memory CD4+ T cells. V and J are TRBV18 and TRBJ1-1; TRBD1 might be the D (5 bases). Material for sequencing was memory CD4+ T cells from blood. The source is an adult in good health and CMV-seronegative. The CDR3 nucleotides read TGTGCCAGCTCACCACCGTCAGGGAGCACTGAAGCTTTCTTT. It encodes CASSPPSGSTEAFF.